This T cell receptor (beta chain) is from a study of regulatory T cells in long-lasting Graves disease. Study overall: The study enrolled newly diagnosed Graves' patients on antithyroid drugs under 3 months.

The sample holds many counts of this clonotype. Its antigen is not identified. Study-wide points: In persistent patients, shared public clonotypes (approximately 3,000) outnumbered those in new patients (nearly 1,000).

Relying on iRepertoire HTBI primers and Arm-PCR of CDR3 regions, the team built TCR beta libraries. One entry per CDR3 protein results from TCRdb running MiXCR on the multiplex PCR reads. The data hold around 400,000 distinct CDR3 sequences, with roughly a sixth observed a single time. As for time point: newly diagnosed GD, antithyroid drugs for less than 3 months. Making the TCR library involved RNA that had been extracted from PBMCs. Per American Thyroid Association guidelines, Graves' disease was diagnosed. V was trimmed by 5 bases and J by 2 bases, leaving 14 bases between them. CDR1 is SGHTS and CDR2 is YDEGEE in the germline V gene. CDR3 size: 15 residues.

The sample was peripheral blood mononuclear cells (PBMCs), taken at new diagnosis, from a patient treated with antithyroid drugs. The receptor comes from a female donor with Graves disease. The chain joins TRBV5-8 to TRBJ1-5; D is unresolved. For the CDR3, the DNA is TGTGCCAGCAGTTCGGTGTCGTGGGGCAATCAGCCCCAGCATTTT. Its protein is CASSSVSWGNQPQHF.